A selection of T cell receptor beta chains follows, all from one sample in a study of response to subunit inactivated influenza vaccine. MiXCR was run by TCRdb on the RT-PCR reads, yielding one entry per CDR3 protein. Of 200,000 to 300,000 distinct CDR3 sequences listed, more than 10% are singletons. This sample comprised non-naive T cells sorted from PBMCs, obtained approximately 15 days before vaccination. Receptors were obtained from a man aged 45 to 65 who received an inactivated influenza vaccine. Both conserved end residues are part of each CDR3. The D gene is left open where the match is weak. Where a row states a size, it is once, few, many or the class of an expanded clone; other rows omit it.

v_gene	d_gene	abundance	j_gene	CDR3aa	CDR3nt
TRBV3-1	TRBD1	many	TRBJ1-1	CASSQETGQGSGEAFF	TGTGCCAGCAGCCAAGAAACTGGACAGGGTTCCGGTGAAGCTTTCTTT
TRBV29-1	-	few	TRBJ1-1	CSVARATPNTEAFF	TGCAGCGTTGCCAGGGCGACCCCGAACACTGAAGCTTTCTTT
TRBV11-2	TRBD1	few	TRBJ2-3	CASSFTTGGQTDTQYF	TGTGCCAGCAGCTTTACGACAGGGGGCCAGACAGATACGCAGTATTTT
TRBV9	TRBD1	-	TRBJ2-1	CASSVVDRGHEQFF	TGTGCCAGCAGCGTAGTAGACAGGGGACATGAGCAGTTCTTC
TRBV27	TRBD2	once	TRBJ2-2	CASSRLAGGNTGELLF	TGTGCCAGCAGCCGACTAGCGGGGGGGAACACCGGGGAGCTGCTTTTT
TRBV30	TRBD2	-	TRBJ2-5	CAWEISGAETQYF	TGTGCCTGGGAGATTAGCGGGGCGGAGACCCAGTACTTC
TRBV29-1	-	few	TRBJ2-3	CSVEEVGDTQYF	TGCAGCGTTGAAGAAGTAGGGGATACGCAGTATTTT
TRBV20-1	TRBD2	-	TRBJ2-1	CSAYNSGINEQFF	TGCAGTGCATACAATAGCGGGATCAATGAGCAGTTCTTC
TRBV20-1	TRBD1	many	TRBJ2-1	CSARNRGRISYNEQFF	TGCAGTGCTAGAAACAGGGGGCGTATTTCCTACAATGAGCAGTTCTTC
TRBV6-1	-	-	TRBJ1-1	CASRRQAPSTEAFF	TGTGCCAGCAGACGACAGGCTCCGAGCACTGAAGCTTTCTTT
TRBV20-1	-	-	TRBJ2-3	CSARQSDTQYF	TGCAGTGCGCGACAGTCAGATACGCAGTATTTT
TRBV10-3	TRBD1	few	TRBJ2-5	CAISGDRGYGETQYF	TGTGCCATCAGTGGGGACAGGGGGTATGGGGAGACCCAGTACTTC
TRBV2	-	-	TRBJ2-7	CASRRDKPNYEQYF	TGTGCCAGCAGGCGGGACAAACCGAACTACGAGCAGTACTTC
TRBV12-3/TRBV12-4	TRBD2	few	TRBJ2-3	CASSLGWGLAGKTDTQYF	TGTGCCAGCAGTTTAGGGTGGGGACTAGCGGGGAAAACAGATACGCAGTATTTT